This paragraph covers one T cell receptor (beta chain) sequence. This sample was taken from a study of blood T cell repertoires in COVID-19. Germline V gene lookup returns CDR1 LGHNA and CDR2 YNFKEQ. Trimming stripped 4 bases from V and 4 bases from J, with 14 bases between. This CDR3 region has 15 residues. In the original analysis: By means of reference gene primer amplification, nucleated cell counts were estimated. Profiling relied on immunoSEQ multiplex PCR, and the TCRdb table lists in-frame clones only, not all of them. The V and J calls and clone size come from that table; D and trimming were worked out from the DNA. The sample records tens of thousands of clones, roughly nine tenths being singletons.

The gene calls are TRBV4-2 and TRBJ2-1; D is possibly TRBD2 (6 bases). The receptor was derived from a human donor in a cohort sampled during active COVID-19. The sample taken for sequencing was peripheral blood. The chain's CDR3 is CASSRGDLNYNEQFF. DNA of the CDR3: TGTGCCAGCAGCCGCGGGGATTTGAATTACAATGAGCAGTTCTTC.